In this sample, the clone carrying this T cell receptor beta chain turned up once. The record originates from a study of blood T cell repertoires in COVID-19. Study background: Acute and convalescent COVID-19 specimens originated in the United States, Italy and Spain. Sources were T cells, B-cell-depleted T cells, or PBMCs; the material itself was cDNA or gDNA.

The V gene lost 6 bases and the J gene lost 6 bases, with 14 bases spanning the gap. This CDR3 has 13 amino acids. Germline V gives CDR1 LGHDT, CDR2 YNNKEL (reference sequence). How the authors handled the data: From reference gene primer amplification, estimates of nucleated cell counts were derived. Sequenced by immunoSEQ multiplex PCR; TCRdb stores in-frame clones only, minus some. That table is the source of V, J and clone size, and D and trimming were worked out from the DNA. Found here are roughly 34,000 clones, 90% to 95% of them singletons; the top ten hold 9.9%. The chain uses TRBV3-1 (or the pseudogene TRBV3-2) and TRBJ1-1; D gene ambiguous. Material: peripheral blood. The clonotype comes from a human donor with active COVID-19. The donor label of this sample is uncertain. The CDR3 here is CASRTAGGSEAFF. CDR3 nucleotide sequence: TGTGCCAGCAGGACCGCGGGAGGATCTGAAGCTTTCTTT.